Below, one T cell receptor beta chain is given with its context. Antigen: not known. TCRdb keeps only in-frame clones here, not all; method: immunoSEQ multiplex PCR. In the table there are roughly 300,000 clones, around 89% of which are singletons. The data were taken from a study of cytomegalovirus exposure and HLA in healthy donors. Findings of the study overall: According to a subsequent analysis, TCR clusters from the first cohort were inclined to appear together in the 110 or so validation repertoires. The authors enumerated roughly 180 TCR beta chains as linked to cytomegalovirus.

A roughly 120-subject validation cohort, separate from the approximately 610-subject first cohort, supplied the donors. This sequence originates from a woman younger than 30 in good health and CMV-seronegative. The sample consisted of PBMCs.

CDR3 in amino acids: CASSLKPGQPQHF. As DNA, the CDR3 is TGTGCCAGCAGCTTAAAGCCAGGTCAGCCCCAGCATTTT. This chain connects TRBV7-2 to TRBJ1-5; D call uncertain. Germline values: CDR1 SGHTA, CDR2 FQGNSA. Between the trimmed V and J ends, which lost 2 bases and 6 bases, there was a span of 8 bases. CDR3 length: 13 residues. Full variable domain (outside the CDR3, taken from reference TRBV7-2 and TRBJ1-5): GAGVSQSPSNKVTEKGKDVELRCDPISGHTALYWYRQSLGQGLEFLIYFQGNSAPDKSGLPSDRFSAERTGGSVSTLTIQRTQQEDSAVYLCASSLKPGQPQHFGDGTRLSIL.